Below, 15 T cell receptor beta chains from the same sample are listed, as sequenced in a study of T cells in localized non-small cell lung cancer. Profiling relied on immunoSEQ multiplex PCR, and the TCRdb table lists in-frame clones only, not all of them. The table shows approximately 23,000 clones, with around nine tenths occurring only once. This specimen was peripheral blood, taken before any cancer treatment. These receptors all come from a male donor aged 60 or over with stage I lung adenocarcinoma.

The V and J genes are TRBV19 and TRBJ1-1; D call uncertain. V shed 6 bases and J shed 8 bases, with 13 bases lying between them. Germline V lookup: CDR1 LNHDA, CDR2 SQIVND (reference sequence). This CDR3 contains 12 residues. CDR3 sequence reads: CASSTQAVEAFF. DNA of the CDR3: TGTGCCAGTAGCACTCAGGCCGTAGAAGCTTTCTTT.

A remark on this clone: The same CDR3 arises from other DNA sequences in this sample as well. V usage is TRBV18 and J usage is TRBJ2-7; perhaps TRBD1 as D (5 bases). The germline gives CDR1 KGHSH, CDR2 LQKENI. This CDR3 is built from 13 residues. Between the trimmed V and J ends, which lost 4 bases and 4 bases, there was a span of 11 bases. The DNA for the CDR3 is TGTGCCAGCTCACTACAGGACGGGTACGAGCAGTACTTC. This sequence encodes CASSLQDGYEQYF.

Regarding this clone: The junction departs from germline at one end; a sequencing error may be responsible. The rearrangement uses TRBV5-1 and TRBJ2-2; no reliable D call. The CDR3 loop spans 14 amino acids. The germline V gene has CDR1 SGHRS and CDR2 YFSETQ. The CDR3 DNA follows: TGCGCCAACAGCCGGTGGACCGAGGCCGGGGAGCTGTTTTTT. Translating gives CANSRWTEAGELFF. The whole variable domain, remainder taken from reference TRBV5-1 and TRBJ2-2, is KAGVTQTPRYLIKTRGQQVTLSCSPISGHRSVSWYQQTPGQGLQFLFEYFSETQRNKGNFPGRFSGRQFSNSRSEMNVSTLELGDSALYLCANSRWTEAGELFFGEGSRLTVL.

The chain uses TRBV4-2 and TRBJ1-2; no clear D gene. Trimming removed 0 bases at V and 6 bases at J, with 8 bases between. The CDR3 is made up of 13 amino acids. CDR1 and CDR2 (germline): LGHNA, YNFKEQ. DNA for the CDR3: TGTGCCAGCAGCCAAGAGGTGATGGATGGCTACACCTTC. Its translation: CASSQEVMDGYTF.

This clone was seen only a few times. V and J are TRBV6-1 and TRBJ2-7; 7 bases are shared with TRBD2. Germline V gene sequence: CDR1 MNHNS, CDR2 SASEGT. The length of the CDR3 is 13 residues. V lost 5 bases, J lost 3 bases, and 4 bases stayed unmatched. In nucleotides, the CDR3 is TGTGCCAGCAGTTTGGGACTACACTACGAGCAGTACTTC. Amino acids: CASSLGLHYEQYF.

This chain joins TRBV4-1 and TRBJ2-5, with 8 nucleotides matching TRBD2. V dropped 3 bases and J dropped 4; count of bases not matched to a gene: 7. CDR3 length: 15 residues. Germline values: CDR1 MGHRA, CDR2 YSYEKL. In DNA, the CDR3 is TGCGCCAGCAGCCACGGTCGGGGGGGCCGAGAGACCCAGTACTTC. It encodes CASSHGRGGRETQYF.

To note about this clone: This CDR3 is also generated by other DNA sequences in the sample. This sequence joins TRBV6-5 and TRBJ1-2, with 10 bases that match TRBD1. CDR1 is MNHEY and CDR2 is SVGAGI in the germline V gene. The ends lost 6 bases at V and 7 bases at J; junction bases unmatched: 8. The CDR3 loop spans 14 amino acids. The CDR3 bases are TGTGCCAGCAGGGGACAGGGGCCCGTGGGTGGCTACACCTTC. It codes for CASRGQGPVGGYTF.

The sample holds a few counts of this clone. The genes are TRBV10-2 and TRBJ2-1; no clear D gene. From germline, CDR1 is WSHSY and CDR2 SAAADI. V lost 2 bases to trimming and J lost 6 bases, with 8 bases between them. This CDR3 is built from 13 residues. The CDR3 sequence is CASSEGRFNEQFF. DNA of the CDR3: TGCGCCAGCAGTGAGGGACGTTTCAATGAGCAGTTCTTC.

This clone was detected once. The chain joins TRBV11-2 to TRBJ1-1; no definite D call. The CDR3 is made up of 12 amino acids. V lost 2 bases, J lost 5 bases, and 6 bases lay in between. Germline assignment: CDR1 SGHAT and CDR2 FQNNGV. Here the CDR3 reads CASSLHGTEAFF. In DNA, the CDR3 is TGTGCCAGCAGCTTACATGGGACTGAAGCTTTCTTT. The complete variable domain, with remaining parts taken from reference TRBV11-2 and TRBJ1-1, reads EAGVAQSPRYKIIEKRQSVAFWCNPISGHATLYWYQQILGQGPKLLIQFQNNGVVDDSQLPKDRFSAERLKGVDSTLKIQPAKLEDSAVYLCASSLHGTEAFFGQGTRLTVV.

The rearrangement joins TRBV5-6 to TRBJ2-1, with 10 positions matching TRBD1. Trimming removed 2 bases from V and 7 bases from J; junction bases left unmatched: 12. Germline assignment: CDR1 SGHDT and CDR2 YYEEEE. This CDR3 has 17 residues. The CDR3 nucleotides are TGTGCCAGCAGCTTTCCCGGGACAGGGGACCCTCGGAATGAGCAGTTCTTC. Its translation is CASSFPGTGDPRNEQFF.

This chain links TRBV6-1 with TRBJ2-7, with 7 bases fitting TRBD1. This CDR3 is built from 15 residues. V was clipped by 2 bases and J by 5 bases; unmatched bases: 9. Germline V gives CDR1 MNHNS, CDR2 SASEGT. The DNA for the CDR3 is TGTGCCAGCAGTGAACTGGGACAGTGGAGCGACGAGCAGTACTTC. Residues: CASSELGQWSDEQYF.

The V gene is TRBV4-3, the J gene TRBJ1-5; possible D gene TRBD1, 5 bases. The V end lost 0 bases, the J end lost 0 bases, and 6 bases lay between the germline ends. CDR1 is LGHNA, CDR2 YSLEER, per germline. This CDR3 is 15 amino acids long. Here the CDR3 DNA reads TGCGCCAGCAGCCAAGACAGGGATAGCAATCAGCCCCAGCATTTT. Protein: CASSQDRDSNQPQHF.

The chain combines TRBV7-9 with TRBJ2-3; 9 positions agree with TRBD2. In germline, CDR1 is SEHNR, CDR2 FQNEAQ (reference sequence). After removal of 6 bases from V and 2 bases from J, the junction contained 6 bases not matched to a gene. The CDR3 length is 15 residues. CDR3 DNA sequence: TGTGCCAGCAGTTCTGAGCGGGAGGTCACAGATACGCAGTATTTT. Translating gives CASSSEREVTDTQYF.

This chain joins TRBV28 and TRBJ2-7; TRBD1 matches 8 bases. The V and J ends lost 4 bases and 0 bases, in that order; junction bases with no gene match: 5. Germline V gives CDR1 MDHEN, CDR2 SYDVKM. This CDR3 region has 15 residues. CDR3 nucleotides: TGTGCCAGCAGTTCCCCCGGGACAGGCTCCTACGAGCAGTACTTC. Its translation: CASSSPGTGSYEQYF.

V and J are TRBV7-8 and TRBJ2-3; D not certain. This CDR3 has 13 residues. Germline loops: CDR1 SGHVS, CDR2 FQNEAQ. Between the trimmed V and J ends, which lost 4 bases and 4 bases, there was a span of 9 bases. The chain's CDR3 is CASSSRLADTQYF. CDR3 sequence (DNA): TGTGCCAGCAGCTCCCGACTGGCAGATACGCAGTATTTT.